This T cell receptor (beta chain) was observed in a study of blood T cell repertoires in COVID-19. Study overall: Spain, Italy and the United States supplied samples that represented acute and convalescent COVID-19. In each case, the material was cDNA or gDNA derived from T cells, B-cell-depleted T cells, or PBMCs.

Some clones are missing from TCRdb's copy, which holds only in-frame ones; the method was immunoSEQ multiplex PCR. The table lists around 310,000 clones, around 90% of them singletons, with around 5% in the top ten. The V end lost 6 bases, the J end lost 4 bases, and 6 bases lay between the germline ends. The CDR3 consists of 11 residues. Germline V lookup: CDR1 ENHRY, CDR2 SYGVKD. V is TRBV10-3 and J is TRBJ2-5; TRBD2 is a possible D gene (5 bases). Sequencing input: PBMCs or T cells enriched from blood (not recorded which). The clonotype was recovered from a man aged 25 to 45 who had recovered from COVID-19. Here the CDR3 DNA reads TGTGCCATCAGGGGAGTAGAGACCCAGTACTTC. Its translation is CAIRGVETQYF.